This passage covers 24 T cell receptor beta chains from one sample sequenced in a study of blood T cell repertoires in COVID-19. Assay used: immunoSEQ multiplex PCR; TCRdb lists only in-frame clones, some missing. This sample has approximately 670,000 clones; about 90% occur once, and the top ten carry over 0.2%. The sample taken for sequencing was peripheral blood. The origin of the receptors is a woman aged 18-35 years with acute or convalescent COVID-19.

In this sample, this clone turned up once. CDR3 in amino acids: CASSYSMTRGNSPLHF. CDR3 DNA: TGTGCCAGCAGTTACTCTATGACCAGGGGGAATTCACCCCTCCACTTT. This rearrangement joins TRBV6-5 to TRBJ1-6, with 7 bases aligning to TRBD1. The length of the CDR3 is 16 residues. Germline loops: CDR1 MNHEY, CDR2 SVGAGI. V lost 0 bases to trimming and J lost 7 bases; unmatched junction nucleotides: 6.

This chain links TRBV5-1 with TRBJ2-2; the match to TRBD1 covers 7 bases. Germline loops: CDR1 SGHRS, CDR2 YFSETQ. There are 20 residues in the CDR3. V lost 3 bases and J lost 1; bases outside the gene matches: 18. The CDR3 sequence is CASSSHATPLYRGNTGELFF. CDR3 in DNA: TGCGCCAGCAGCTCCCACGCTACCCCGTTATACAGGGGGAACACCGGGGAGCTGTTTTTT.

J is TRBJ1-2 and V is TRBV10-3; D gene uncertain. The CDR3 loop spans 14 amino acids. Trimming removed 8 bases from V and 8 bases from J, with 21 bases in between. The V gene's germline CDR1 is ENHRY and CDR2 SYGVKD. The CDR3 reads CAIWEWKRFPGYTF. CDR3 sequence (DNA): TGTGCCATCTGGGAATGGAAGCGGTTCCCCGGCTACACCTTC.

The sample holds a few counts of this clone. This chain uses TRBV7-9 with TRBJ2-7; no reliable D call. Germline V CDR1 and CDR2: SEHNR, FQNEAQ (reference sequence). The CDR3 consists of 14 residues. V was pared by 0 bases and J by 2 bases, with 8 bases between. The chain's CDR3 is CASSLALSPYEQYF. In DNA form, the CDR3 reads TGTGCCAGCAGCTTAGCCCTGTCCCCCTACGAGCAGTACTTC.

The chain has TRBV4-3 and TRBJ2-7; TRBD2 aligns across 7 bases. This CDR3 comprises 15 residues. J was trimmed by 5 bases and V by 1 base; bases with no gene match: 8. Per germline, CDR1 LGHNA and CDR2 YSLEER. The CDR3 sequence is CASSQALGGNHEQYF. The CDR3 nucleotides are TGCGCCAGCAGCCAAGCCTTGGGGGGGAACCACGAGCAGTACTTC.

V gene TRBV6-5 combines with J gene TRBJ1-1, with D uncertain. This CDR3 is built from 13 residues. V lost 7 bases to trimming and J lost 1 base, with 10 bases between them. CDR1 and CDR2 (germline): MNHEY, SVGAGI. The CDR3 spells CASTRGRNTEAFF. The CDR3 DNA follows: TGTGCCAGCACACGTGGGAGGAACACTGAAGCTTTCTTT.

The J gene is TRBJ1-4, the V gene TRBV7-2; 9 nucleotides align to TRBD1. CDR1 is SGHTA, CDR2 FQGNSA, per germline. This CDR3 is built from 15 residues. Trimming removed 3 bases from V and 7 bases from J; junction bases left unmatched: 6. CDR3: CASSLMGQGIEKLFF. The CDR3 DNA follows: TGTGCCAGCAGCTTGATGGGACAGGGTATTGAAAAACTGTTTTTT.

The chain recombines TRBV27 with TRBJ1-5; no clear D. V was shortened by 5 bases and J by 4 bases, with 12 bases between the two germline ends. Germline V gives CDR1 MNHEY, CDR2 SMNVEV (reference sequence). This CDR3 is built from 14 residues. The CDR3 DNA is TGTGCCAGCAGTCCTGGACTGGAAAATCAGCCCCAGCATTTT. Protein sequence: CASSPGLENQPQHF.

The chain is built from TRBV6-5 and TRBJ1-2; the D is unclear. From germline, CDR1 is MNHEY and CDR2 SVGAGI. This CDR3 spans 13 amino acids. V was trimmed by 5 bases and J by 4 bases, leaving 11 bases between them. The CDR3 is CASSLRVLYGYTF. The DNA for the CDR3 is TGTGCCAGCAGTCTACGGGTCCTCTATGGCTACACCTTC.

The chain uses TRBV2 and TRBJ2-7, with D possibly matching TRBD1 (5 bases). The V gene lost 6 bases and the J gene lost 3 bases, with 6 bases spanning the gap. Germline V gene sequence: CDR1 SNHLY, CDR2 FYNNEI. The CDR3 loop spans 11 amino acids. The CDR3 coding sequence is TGTGCCAGCAGCGGACACTACGAGCAGTACTTC. This codes for CASSGHYEQYF.

This rearrangement joins TRBV7-9 to TRBJ1-2; tentatively, D is TRBD1 (6 bases). Germline V gene data show CDR1 as SEHNR and CDR2 as FQNEAQ (reference sequence). The CDR3 length is 14 residues. The ends were cut back, 5 bases at V and 4 bases at J, with 14 bases in the middle. In DNA form, the CDR3 reads TGTGCCAGCAGCCAACTCAGGGGTGCCTATGGCTACACCTTC. Protein sequence: CASSQLRGAYGYTF.

The V gene is TRBV3-1 (or the pseudogene TRBV3-2), the J gene TRBJ1-3, with no clear D. Germline loops: CDR1 LGHDT, CDR2 YNNKEL (reference sequence). CDR3 length: 17 residues. With 4 bases removed from V and 0 bases from J, the gap between germline ends came to 16 bases. The CDR3 DNA reads as TGTGCCAGCAGCCCCGAGAGGGCCCTAAGCTCTGGAAACACCATATATTTT. Translated, it gives CASSPERALSSGNTIYF.

The chain joins TRBV7-9 to TRBJ1-2, with TRBD1 as a possible D gene (5 bases). V was cut by 4 bases and J by 8 bases, with 17 bases left in between. The CDR3 covers 14 residues. The germline V gene encodes CDR1 SEHNR and CDR2 FQNEAQ (reference sequence). The CDR3 spells CASSSQGAGTGYTF. CDR3 DNA sequence: TGTGCCAGCAGCTCCCAAGGGGCGGGGACCGGCTACACCTTC. Based on the CDR3 plus reference TRBV7-9 and TRBJ1-2, the full variable domain is DTGVSQNPRHKITKRGQNVTFRCDPISEHNRLYWYRQTLGQGPEFLTYFQNEAQLEKSRLLSDRFSAERPKGSFSTLEIQRTEQGDSAMYLCASSSQGAGTGYTFGSGTRLTVV.

The CDR3 sequence is CASSHRDRSTYGYTF. CDR3 in DNA: TGCGCCAGCAGCCACCGGGACAGGAGTACCTATGGCTACACCTTC. This chain links TRBV4-1 with TRBJ1-2, with 8 bases matching TRBD1. From germline, CDR1 is MGHRA and CDR2 YSYEKL. The CDR3 loop spans 15 amino acids. Germline trimming cut 3 bases from V and 4 bases from J; bases unmatched to any gene: 7.

V usage is TRBV5-1 and J usage is TRBJ1-2; no clear D. CDR3 length: 13 residues. V was clipped by 4 bases and J by 1 base, with 8 bases between them. Per the germline V gene, CDR1 is SGHRS and CDR2 is YFSETQ. The CDR3 sequence: CASSPSHNYGYTF. The CDR3 DNA sequence: TGCGCCAGCAGCCCTAGCCATAACTATGGCTACACCTTC.

This chain connects TRBV4-3 to TRBJ2-1; D possibly corresponds to TRBD2 (5 bases). V lost 0 bases and J lost 8, with 14 bases in between. The germline V gene encodes CDR1 LGHNA and CDR2 YSLEER. The CDR3 runs 15 residues. CDR3 protein: CASSQDRPSKDEQFF. The DNA of the CDR3 is TGCGCCAGCAGCCAAGATCGGCCTAGCAAAGATGAGCAGTTCTTC.

V gene TRBV7-2 combines with J gene TRBJ2-7; possible D gene TRBD2, 5 bases. CDR1 and CDR2 (germline): SGHTA, FQGNSA. The CDR3 loop spans 12 amino acids. Trimming left V 10 bases short and J 1 base short, with 11 bases between. The chain's CDR3 is CATSRVSYEQYF. The CDR3 coding sequence is TGTGCCACCTCGAGGGTTTCCTACGAGCAGTACTTC.

This clone was observed a single time. The chain is built from TRBV29-1 and TRBJ2-5; D remains ambiguous. Trimming removed 4 bases from V and 1 base from J, with 7 bases in between. The CDR3 is 12 amino acids. Germline values: CDR1 SQVTM, CDR2 ANQGSEA. In DNA, the CDR3 is TGCAGCGTTGTCAGGCGCCAAGAGACCCAGTACTTC. This translates into CSVVRRQETQYF.

A note on this clone: One end of the junction fails to match germline, which may point to a read error. The chain has TRBV3-1 (or the pseudogene TRBV3-2) and TRBJ2-1; 9 nucleotides agree with TRBD2. The CDR3 runs to 12 residues. Germline-derived CDR1 and CDR2 are LGHDT and YNNKEL (reference sequence). The CDR3 loop is CASSQGGLAGIF. CDR3 sequence (DNA): TGTGCCAGCAGCCAAGGGGGGCTAGCGGGGATCTTC.

The chain has TRBV5-1 and TRBJ1-3; 7 bases match TRBD1. V lost 4 bases to trimming and J lost 0 bases; unmatched junction nucleotides: 4. CDR1 and CDR2 (germline): SGHRS, YFSETQ. CDR3 size: 15 residues. This CDR3 is CASSTDRASGNTIYF. For the CDR3, the DNA is TGCGCCAGCAGCACTGACAGGGCCTCTGGAAACACCATATATTTT.

The rearrangement links TRBV30 to TRBJ1-2, with D possibly matching TRBD1 (6 bases). The V gene lost 5 bases and the J gene lost 4 bases, with 17 bases spanning the gap. Germline V gene data show CDR1 as GTSNPN and CDR2 as SVGIG (reference sequence). This CDR3 region has 14 residues. The CDR3 is CAWGLQGFGYGYTF. The CDR3 region has the DNA TGTGCCTGGGGCCTACAGGGCTTCGGCTATGGCTACACCTTC.

The CDR3 region is CASTRSLLGGTEAFF. The CDR3 DNA reads as TGTGCCAGCACGAGGTCCTTACTTGGTGGAACTGAAGCTTTCTTT. This sequence joins TRBV6-5 and TRBJ1-1; the D is unclear. CDR3 length: 15 amino acids. V was cut by 7 bases and J by 5 bases, with 20 bases left in between. Germline V CDR1 and CDR2: MNHEY, SVGAGI.

This sequence joins TRBV20-1 and TRBJ1-1; possibly TRBD1 for D (5 bases). The CDR3 contains 10 residues. Germline CDR1 is DFQATT and CDR2 is SNEGSKA (reference sequence). Trimming removed 7 bases at V and 8 bases at J, with 11 bases between. The CDR3 DNA reads TGCAGTGTCCCAGGACAAGAAGCTTTCTTT. This translates into CSVPGQEAFF.

The genes are TRBV29-1 and TRBJ1-1, with TRBD1 matching 7 bases. The germline V gene has CDR1 SQVTM and CDR2 ANQGSEA. The CDR3 is 13 residues long. With 6 bases clipped from V and 1 base from J, the junction kept 5 bases outside the gene matches. The CDR3 DNA reads as TGCAGCGTCACAGGGGACGAGAACACTGAAGCTTTCTTT. It yields the protein CSVTGDENTEAFF.